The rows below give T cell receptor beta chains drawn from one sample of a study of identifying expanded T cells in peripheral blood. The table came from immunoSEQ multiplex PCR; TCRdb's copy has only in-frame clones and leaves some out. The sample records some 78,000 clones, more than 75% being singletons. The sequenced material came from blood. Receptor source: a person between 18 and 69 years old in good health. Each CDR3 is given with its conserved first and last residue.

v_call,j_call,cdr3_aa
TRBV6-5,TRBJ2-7,CASRGGGSSSYEQYF
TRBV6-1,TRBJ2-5,CASSEAPGYQETQYF
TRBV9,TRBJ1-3,CASSVDSGNTIYF
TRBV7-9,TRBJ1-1,CASSFAGEAFF
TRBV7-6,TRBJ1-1,CASSRRAGGELEAFF
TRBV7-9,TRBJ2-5,CASSRAIGGGETQYF
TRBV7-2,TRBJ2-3,CASSWTSGGYDTQYF
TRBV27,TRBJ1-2,CASSLTGNYGYTF
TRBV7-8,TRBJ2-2,CASSLFRRPIATDRVVAGELFF
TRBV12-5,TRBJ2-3,CASGPRPGLAVSTDTQYF
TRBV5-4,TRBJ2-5,CASSPGTNEETQYF
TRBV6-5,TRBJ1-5,CASGGNRVQPQHF
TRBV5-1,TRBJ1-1,CASSWDQGRAEAFF
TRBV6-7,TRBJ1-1,CASSLIDHTEAFF
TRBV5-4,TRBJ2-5,CASMLGETQYF
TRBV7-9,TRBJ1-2,CASRGASGLDYGYTF
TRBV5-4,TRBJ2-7,CASSLDRSYEQYF
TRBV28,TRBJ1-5,CATQQGDQPQHF
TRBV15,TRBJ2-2,CATSRDRAKGPNTGELFF
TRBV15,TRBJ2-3,CATSRDWAGHHTDTQYF
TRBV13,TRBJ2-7,CASSSRSYEQYF
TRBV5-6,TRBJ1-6,CASSSAGTGGDSPLHF
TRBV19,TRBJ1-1,CASSQGGGNTEAFF
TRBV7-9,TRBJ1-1,CASSLHGANTEAFF
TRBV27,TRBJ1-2,CASRPGGGLGNYGYTF
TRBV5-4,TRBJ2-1,CASSLGPVDEQFF
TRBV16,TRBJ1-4,CASSQNGFYEKLFF
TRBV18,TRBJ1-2,CASSPFTGQGLNGYTF
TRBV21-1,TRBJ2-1,CASSFPDRAYEQFF
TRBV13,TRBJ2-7,CASSLGRSSYEQYF
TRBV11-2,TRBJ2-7,CASSWDSGTQLRQQYF
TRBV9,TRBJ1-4,CASSVGLLRAGPNEKLFF
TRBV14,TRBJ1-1,CASSQDPRLVEAFF
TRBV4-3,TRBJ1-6,CASSSGPSLDYNSPLHF
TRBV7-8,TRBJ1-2,CASSPITGGYTF
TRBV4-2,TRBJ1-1,CASSQVDRATEAFF
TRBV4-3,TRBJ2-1,CASSQDRAGGKVLF
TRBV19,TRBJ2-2,CASSIEGSNTGELFF
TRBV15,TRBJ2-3,CATSTPLAQSTDTQYF
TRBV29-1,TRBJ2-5,CSVGTSGDQETQYF
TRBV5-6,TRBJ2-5,CASSLWGGPGYQETQYF
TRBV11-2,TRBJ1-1,CASSPRTGATEAFF
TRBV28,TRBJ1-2,CASSLQTGGYTF
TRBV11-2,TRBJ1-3,CASSLPGRKASGNTIYF
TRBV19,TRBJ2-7,CASSIKLAGSFRGDEQYF
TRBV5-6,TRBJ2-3,CASSLLRGHTDTQYF
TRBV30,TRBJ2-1,CAWSVTWEQFF
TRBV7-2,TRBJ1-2,CASSPQALLGYGYTF
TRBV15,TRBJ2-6,CATSRGDRGLGANVLTF
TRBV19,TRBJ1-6,CASSIRGGSGSPLHF